This T cell receptor beta chain was recorded in a study of PD-L1 blockade in urothelial cancer (dated 2017 in TCRdb). With respect to the entire study: Every patient began therapy around 2014 and was given atezolizumab 1,200 mg intravenously every 3 weeks. About 85% of the roughly 30 patients were males with bladder-origin urothelial cancer, and 18 of 29 reported a prior smoking history. An ECOG performance status of 0 or 1 was recorded for the patients, and 0 to 3 prior chemotherapy regimens had been received by the patients. Blood samples were analyzed at two time points: 3 weeks after treatment start (second dose) and 6 weeks after treatment start. Blood samples gave a median of around 140,000 T cells and tens of thousands of unique TCRs, with a median clonality of 0.080. The study, an exploratory multi-omic analysis, examined somatic, immune and clinical correlates of response to PD-L1 blockade with atezolizumab in urothelial cancer. Pretreatment tumor samples, along with matched peripheral blood serially collected before and after atezolizumab treatment, were subjected to TCR sequencing. Durable clinical benefit was defined as a progression-free survival longer than 6 months, and TCR features were additionally tested against progression-free survival and overall survival. Whole exome sequencing and RNA sequencing of pretreatment tumors were performed alongside TCR sequencing in the same patients. Under ten patients achieved durable clinical benefit and roughly 20 did not. Around 29 patients had pretreatment blood TCR-seq, around 25 had at least one posttreatment blood collection, and around 25 had tumor TCR-seq.

A cohort of about 31 patients with locally advanced or metastatic urothelial carcinoma, treated at Memorial Sloan Kettering on a trial protocol, was included. Peripheral blood mononuclear cells were collected pretreatment and during treatment, with between 1 and 8 total time points per patient. The Qiagen DNeasy Blood extraction kit was used to purify genomic DNA from total PBMCs and tumor samples. PBMCs were collected pretreatment and during treatment, and were isolated and stored as previously described. Sequences LNHDA (CDR1) and SQIVND (CDR2) are obtained from the germline V gene (reference sequence). The CDR3 goes from the cysteine to the phenylalanine over 14 residues. Only the CDR3 portion is preserved as DNA: 42 bases, with reading frame beginning at the first base. Trimming removed 8 bases from V and 14 bases from J; the gene matches leave 10 bases unexplained. For this clone: Its target antigen remains unknown. No base qualities exist here, and no much larger clone lies one base off it.

Synthetic TCR analog templates were spiked into each PCR so that absolute template abundance could be estimated from read counts. The immunoSEQ assay was used to amplify TCRbeta CDR3 regions from genomic DNA with bias-controlled V and J gene primers. Sequencing of rearranged TCRbeta segments was performed at approximately 20X coverage. Processing in the source paper ran as follows. Sequencing errors were corrected by clustering, and CDR3s were annotated against IMGT so that V, D and J genes could be assigned. Downstream analyses used only productive TCRbeta rearrangements and left out out-of-frame or stop-codon sequences. Clonality was calculated as one minus the Shannon entropy normalized by the log of the number of unique productive sequences. Clones differing between time points or between blood and tumor were identified by Fisher's exact test with Benjamini-Hochberg correction at adjusted p below 0.01. In TCRdb, the immuneACCESS table is reduced to in-frame sequences with V and J assigned. These tables do not hold every clone; where another copy was compared, an unresolved V gene accounts for under half, and the others remain unexplained. That table furnishes V, J and clone size, whereas the DNA furnished D and trimming. This sample is represented by some 76,000 clones; 85% to 90% of them were singletons. Jointly, the top ten make up approximately 3.5% of the sample.

Here is what the overall study found, with its caveats: A pretreatment peripheral blood TCR clonality below the median was linked to improved progression-free and overall survival. Small sample size (n of about 30) and many exploratory analyses mean the results are intended to be hypothesis-generating. At 3 weeks after the start of treatment, tumor-associated TCR clones in peripheral blood had expanded more in patients with durable benefit (n ≈ 20, p = 0.022).

The sequences come from PBMCs, collected around atezolizumab (anti-PD-L1) treatment. The source of this sequence is a man in his 60s with urothelial cancer. Recombination connected TRBV19 to TRBJ2-1; the junction holds 15 bases that match TRBD2. The CDR3 protein sequence reads: CASERPGTSGRKFF. The DNA sequence is as follows: TGTGCCAGTGAAAGACCCGGGACTAGCGGGAGGAAGTTCTTC. Beyond the CDR3, the reference TRBV19 and TRBJ2-1 genes provide the residues; the full variable domain reads: DGGITQSPKYLFRKEGQNVTLSCEQNLNHDAMYWYRQDPGQGLRLIYYSQIVNDFQKGDIAEGYSVSREKKESFPLTVTSAQKNPTAFYLCASERPGTSGRKFFGPGTRLTVL.